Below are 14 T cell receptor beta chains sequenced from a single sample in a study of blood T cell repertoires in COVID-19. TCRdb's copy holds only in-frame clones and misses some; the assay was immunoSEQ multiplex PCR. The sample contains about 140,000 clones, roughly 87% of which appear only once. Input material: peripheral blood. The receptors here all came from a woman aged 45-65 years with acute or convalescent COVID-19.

The DNA for the CDR3 is TGTGCCAGCAGCTTAGTCGGGACAGGCCCGATATTGAACACTGAAGCTTTCTTT. It yields the protein CASSLVGTGPILNTEAFF. The V and J genes are TRBV7-8 and TRBJ1-1; TRBD1 aligns across 8 bases. V was clipped by 1 base and J by 0 bases; unmatched bases: 10. The CDR3 runs 18 residues. Germline-derived CDR1 and CDR2 are SGHVS and FQNEAQ. Supplemented by reference TRBV7-8 and TRBJ1-1, the full variable domain reads GAGVSQSPRYKVAKRGQDVALRCDPISGHVSLFWYQQALGQGPEFLTYFQNEAQLDKSGLPSDRFFAERPEGSVSTLKIQRTQQEDSAVYLCASSLVGTGPILNTEAFFGQGTRLTVV.

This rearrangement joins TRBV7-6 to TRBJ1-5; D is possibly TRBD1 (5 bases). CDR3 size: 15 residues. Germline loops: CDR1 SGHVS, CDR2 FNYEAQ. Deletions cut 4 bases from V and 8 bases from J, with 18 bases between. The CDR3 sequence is CASSYRGGAWEPQHF. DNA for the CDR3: TGTGCCAGCAGCTATAGGGGAGGGGCATGGGAGCCCCAGCATTTT.

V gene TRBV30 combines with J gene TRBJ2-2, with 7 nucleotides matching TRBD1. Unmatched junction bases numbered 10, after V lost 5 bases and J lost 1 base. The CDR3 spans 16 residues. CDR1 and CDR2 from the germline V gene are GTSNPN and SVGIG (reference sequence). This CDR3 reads CAWVYGDRVNTGELFF. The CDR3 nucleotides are TGTGCCTGGGTCTACGGAGACAGGGTGAACACCGGGGAGCTGTTTTTT.

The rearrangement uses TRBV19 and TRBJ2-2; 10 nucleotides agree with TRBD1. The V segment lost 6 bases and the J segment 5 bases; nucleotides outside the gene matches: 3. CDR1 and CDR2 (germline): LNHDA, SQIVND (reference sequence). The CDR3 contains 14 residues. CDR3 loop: CASSRGQGTGELFF. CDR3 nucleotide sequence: TGTGCCAGTAGCCGGGGACAGGGGACCGGGGAGCTGTTTTTT.

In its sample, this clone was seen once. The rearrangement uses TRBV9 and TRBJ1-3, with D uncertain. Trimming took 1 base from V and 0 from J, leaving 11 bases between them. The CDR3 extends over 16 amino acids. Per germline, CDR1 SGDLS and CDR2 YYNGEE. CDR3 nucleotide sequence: TGTGCCAGCAGCGTATCGAGGGCCCACTCTGGAAACACCATATATTTT. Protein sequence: CASSVSRAHSGNTIYF.

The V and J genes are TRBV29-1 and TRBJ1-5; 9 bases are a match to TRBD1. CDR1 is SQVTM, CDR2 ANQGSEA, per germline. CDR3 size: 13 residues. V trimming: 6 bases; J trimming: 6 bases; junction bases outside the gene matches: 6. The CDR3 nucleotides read TGCAGCGTGGGGACAGGGCCCGGTCAGCCCCAGCATTTT. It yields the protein CSVGTGPGQPQHF.

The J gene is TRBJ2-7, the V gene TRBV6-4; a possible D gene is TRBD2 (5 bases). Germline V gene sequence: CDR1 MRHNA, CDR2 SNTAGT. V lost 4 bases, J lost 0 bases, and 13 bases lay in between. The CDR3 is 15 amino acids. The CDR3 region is CASSGPERSSYEQYF. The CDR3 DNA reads TGTGCCAGCAGTGGCCCTGAGCGGAGCTCCTACGAGCAGTACTTC.

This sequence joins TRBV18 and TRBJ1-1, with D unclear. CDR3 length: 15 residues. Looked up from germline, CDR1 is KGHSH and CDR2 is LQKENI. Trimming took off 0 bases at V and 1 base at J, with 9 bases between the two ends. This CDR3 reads CASSPPGNRNTEAFF. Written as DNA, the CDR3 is TGTGCCAGCTCACCACCGGGCAACAGGAACACTGAAGCTTTCTTT.

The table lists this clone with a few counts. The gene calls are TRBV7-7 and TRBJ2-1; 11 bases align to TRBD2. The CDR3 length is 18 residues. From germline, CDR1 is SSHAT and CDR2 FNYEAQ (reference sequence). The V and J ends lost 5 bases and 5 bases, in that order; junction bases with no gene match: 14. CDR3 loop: CASSLQLAGELGNNEQFF. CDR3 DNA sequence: TGTGCCAGCAGCCTCCAACTAGCGGGAGAATTGGGGAACAATGAGCAGTTCTTC.

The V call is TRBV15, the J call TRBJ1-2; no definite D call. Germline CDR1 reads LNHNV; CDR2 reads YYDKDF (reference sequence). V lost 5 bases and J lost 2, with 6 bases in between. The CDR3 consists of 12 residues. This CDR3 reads CATSGRNYGYTF. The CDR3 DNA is TGTGCCACCAGCGGCAGGAACTATGGCTACACCTTC.

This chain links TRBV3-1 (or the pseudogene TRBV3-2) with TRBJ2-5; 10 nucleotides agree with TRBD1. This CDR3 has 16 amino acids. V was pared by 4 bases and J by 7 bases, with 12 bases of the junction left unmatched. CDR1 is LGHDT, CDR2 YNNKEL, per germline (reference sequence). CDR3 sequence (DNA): TGTGCCAGCAGCCCCCGACAGGGGGCCGTGTTTGCGACCCAGTACTTC. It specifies CASSPRQGAVFATQYF.

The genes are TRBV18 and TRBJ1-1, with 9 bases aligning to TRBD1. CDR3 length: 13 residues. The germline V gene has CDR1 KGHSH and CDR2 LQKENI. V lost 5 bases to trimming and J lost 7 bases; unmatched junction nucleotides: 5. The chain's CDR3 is CASSRDRDGEAFF. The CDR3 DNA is TGTGCCAGCTCAAGGGACAGGGACGGTGAAGCTTTCTTT.

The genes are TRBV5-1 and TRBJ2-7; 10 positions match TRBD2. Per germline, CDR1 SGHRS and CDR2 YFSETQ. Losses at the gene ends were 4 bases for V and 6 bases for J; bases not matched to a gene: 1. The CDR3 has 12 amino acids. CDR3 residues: CASSRLAGEQYF. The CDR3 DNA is TGCGCCAGCAGCAGACTAGCGGGCGAGCAGTACTTC.

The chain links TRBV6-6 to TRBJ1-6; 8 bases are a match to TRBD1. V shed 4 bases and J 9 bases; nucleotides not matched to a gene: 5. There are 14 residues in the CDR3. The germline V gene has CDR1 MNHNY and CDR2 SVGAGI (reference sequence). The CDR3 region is CASSSTGAGSPLHF. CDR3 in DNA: TGTGCCAGCAGTTCGACAGGGGCGGGTTCACCCCTCCACTTT.